Presented here are 18 T cell receptor beta chains from one specimen sequenced in a study of T cells in Graves' hyperthyroidism and ophthalmopathy. The investigators amplified TCR beta CDR3 regions from RNA transcripts. With the HTBI primer set, the TCR CDR3 went through a first round of RT-PCR. Using its own MiXCR run on the multiplex PCR reads, TCRdb lists one record per CDR3 protein. The sample has around 350,000 distinct CDR3 sequences, around 15% seen once; the top ten hold roughly 19%. Sample: blood. The receptors shown here come from a woman in her sixties or seventies with Graves' ophthalmopathy.

This clonotype was recorded a few times. This chain links TRBV12-3 or TRBV12-4 with TRBJ1-1; D is unclear. The CDR3 sequence is 14 residues long. Trimming left V 4 bases short and J 1 base short, with 10 bases between. The CDR3 reads CASSWVRRNTEAFF. For the CDR3, the DNA is TGTGCCAGCAGTTGGGTACGGAGGAACACTGAAGCTTTCTTT.

This clonotype was seen a handful of times. The chain uses TRBV4-2 and TRBJ2-5; 7 nucleotides line up with TRBD2. This CDR3 region has 14 residues. The V and J ends lost 2 bases and 4 bases, in that order; junction bases with no gene match: 4. Germline assignment: CDR1 LGHNA and CDR2 YNFKEQ. The DNA of the CDR3 is TGTGCCAGCAGCCAACCGACTAGCCCAGAGACCCAGTACTTC. Amino acid sequence: CASSQPTSPETQYF.

This clonotype has a count of ten or more. The genes are TRBV7-9 and TRBJ2-6; 7 nucleotides match TRBD1. Germline loops: CDR1 SEHNR, CDR2 FQNEAQ (reference sequence). There are 18 residues in the CDR3. After removal of 0 bases from V and 0 bases from J, the junction contained 5 bases not matched to a gene. The CDR3 reads CASSLAPGQSSGANVLTF. CDR3 DNA: TGTGCCAGCAGCTTAGCTCCGGGACAGTCCTCTGGGGCCAACGTCCTGACTTTC.

At least ten counts were recorded for this clonotype. The chain combines TRBV28 with TRBJ2-1, with D possibly called TRBD1 or TRBD2 (5 bases each). V gave up 2 bases and J gave up 8 bases, with 16 bases separating them. The CDR3 extends over 15 amino acids. Germline CDR1 is MDHEN and CDR2 is SYDVKM. This CDR3 is CASSLPGARMDEQFF. Here the CDR3 DNA reads TGTGCCAGCAGTTTACCCGGGGCCAGGATGGATGAGCAGTTCTTC.

Comments on this clonotype: This likely comes from a read error, as the CDR3 has no conserved phenylalanine or tryptophan at its end. V gene TRBV18 combines with J gene TRBJ2-7, with 9 bases aligning to TRBD2. Germline V gives CDR1 KGHSH, CDR2 LQKENI. The CDR3 length is 14 residues. The ends lost 2 bases at V and 3 bases at J; junction bases unmatched: 2. The CDR3, as DNA: TGTGCCAGCTCACCAGTAGCGGGAGTCTACGAGCAGTACTCC. This encodes CASSPVAGVYEQYS.

The rearrangement uses TRBV19 and TRBJ2-5, with 8 bases that match TRBD2. V dropped 3 bases and J dropped 5; count of bases not matched to a gene: 8. CDR1 is LNHDA, CDR2 SQIVND, per germline (reference sequence). The CDR3 has 15 residues. CDR3 residues: CASSIGGTSSETQYF. CDR3 DNA sequence: TGTGCCAGTAGTATTGGTGGGACTAGTTCGGAGACCCAGTACTTC.

This clonotype was observed at least ten times. This chain connects TRBV7-2 to TRBJ2-1, with 10 bases aligning to TRBD2. In germline, CDR1 is SGHTA, CDR2 FQGNSA. The V and J ends lost 1 base and 8 bases, in that order; junction bases with no gene match: 14. This CDR3 has 18 amino acids. The CDR3 sequence: CASSLEPPAGGPLDEQFF. In DNA form, the CDR3 reads TGTGCCAGCAGCTTAGAACCGCCAGCGGGAGGGCCTCTCGATGAGCAGTTCTTC.

This clonotype was counted ten times or more. The CDR3 loop is CAWTGPPSYEQYF. The CDR3 nucleotides read TGTGCCTGGACGGGCCCCCCATCCTACGAGCAGTACTTC. This chain links TRBV30 with TRBJ2-7, with D uncertain. V lost 4 bases to trimming and J lost 1 base, with 11 bases between them. Looked up from germline, CDR1 is GTSNPN and CDR2 is SVGIG (reference sequence). This CDR3 is 13 amino acids long.

Many counts were recorded for this clonotype. V gene TRBV7-2 combines with J gene TRBJ1-5; TRBD1 might be the D (6 bases). Germline-derived CDR1 and CDR2 are SGHTA and FQGNSA. The germline V and J ends were trimmed by 4 bases and 2 bases, with 15 bases remaining between them. The CDR3 extends over 16 amino acids. CDR3 sequence reads: CASSSQGRSGNQPQHF. Written as DNA, the CDR3 is TGTGCCAGCAGCTCCCAGGGGAGGTCGGGCAATCAGCCCCAGCATTTT.

This clonotype was observed at least ten times. This rearrangement joins TRBV10-3 to TRBJ2-3; possibly TRBD1 or TRBD2 for D (5 bases each). CDR3 size: 16 residues. With 3 bases removed from V and 5 bases from J, the gap between germline ends came to 18 bases. Germline CDR1 ENHRY, CDR2 SYGVKD. Here the CDR3 reads CAISDRDPGLEDTQYF. In DNA form, the CDR3 reads TGTGCCATCAGTGACAGGGACCCGGGATTAGAAGATACGCAGTATTTT.

For this clonotype: It may be a read error: a sequence one base away is much more abundant. The chain carries TRBV7-9 and TRBJ1-1; D gene ambiguous. The CDR3 is 14 residues long. V lost 5 bases to trimming and J lost 0 bases, with 10 bases between them. Germline V gene data show CDR1 as SEHNR and CDR2 as FQNEAQ (reference sequence). CDR3 sequence (DNA): TGTGCCAGCAGCCCCGGGAGGGTGAACACTGAAGCTTTCTTT. Translation: CASSPGRVNTEAFF.

This clonotype was observed many times. The chain joins TRBV2 to TRBJ1-2, with D possibly being TRBD1 (6 bases). Germline V lookup: CDR1 SNHLY, CDR2 FYNNEI. The germline V and J ends were trimmed by 4 bases and 0 bases, with 12 bases remaining between them. The CDR3 runs to 15 residues. The CDR3 coding sequence is TGTGCCAGCAGTGCGGGACAAGGGGCTAACTATGGCTACACCTTC. Residues: CASSAGQGANYGYTF.

The chain recombines TRBV5-4 with TRBJ1-1, with TRBD1 identical over 9 bases. This CDR3 comprises 16 residues. V lost 4 bases and J lost 5; bases outside the gene matches: 12. Germline V gives CDR1 SGHNT, CDR2 YYREEE (reference sequence). The CDR3 DNA reads as TGTGCCAGCAGCCCCGAACCGGGACAGGGCGCGACTGAAGCTTTCTTT. It specifies CASSPEPGQGATEAFF.

This clonotype was counted only a few times. The rearrangement uses TRBV6-1 and TRBJ2-1, with D possibly being TRBD2 (5 bases). Trimming took 7 bases from V and 1 from J, leaving 17 bases between them. The CDR3 spans 16 residues. Germline V gene data show CDR1 as MNHNS and CDR2 as SASEGT. In DNA, the CDR3 is TGTGCCAGCAATCCGGGATCCCGTTTATCCTACAATGAGCAGTTCTTC. This encodes CASNPGSRLSYNEQFF.

This clonotype appeared a few times. This rearrangement joins TRBV4-1 to TRBJ2-7; no definite D call. The CDR3 spans 15 residues. Trimming removed 0 bases from V and 2 bases from J, with 11 bases in between. CDR1 and CDR2 from the germline V gene are MGHRA and YSYEKL. The CDR3: CASSQDVLSPYEQYF. Here the CDR3 DNA reads TGCGCCAGCAGCCAAGATGTACTATCCCCCTACGAGCAGTACTTC.

Only a few counts were recorded for this clonotype. This may be a read error, as it is one base from a much larger clone. The genes are TRBV2 and TRBJ2-5, with TRBD2 identical over 7 bases. Germline loops: CDR1 SNHLY, CDR2 FYNNEI. The CDR3 runs 13 residues. The CDR3 here is CAGSVAGEETQYF. The DNA of the CDR3 is TGTGCCGGCAGTGTGGCGGGGGAAGAGACCCAGTACTTC.

This chain connects TRBV12-3 or TRBV12-4 to TRBJ2-7; TRBD1 aligns across 7 bases. The CDR3 is 14 amino acids. The ends lost 5 bases at V and 0 bases at J; junction bases unmatched: 4. DNA of the CDR3: TGTGCCAGCAGTGCAGGGGGTTCCTCCTACGAGCAGTACTTC. This encodes CASSAGGSSYEQYF.

This clonotype turned up a few times. The V call is TRBV18, the J call TRBJ1-2; 7 positions agree with TRBD1. This CDR3 spans 15 amino acids. Germline CDR1 KGHSH, CDR2 LQKENI. J lost 5 bases, V lost 5 bases, and 11 bases had no gene match. CDR3 DNA: TGTGCCAGCTCAACATACACCGGGACAGATTATGGCTACACCTTC. This gives the protein CASSTYTGTDYGYTF.